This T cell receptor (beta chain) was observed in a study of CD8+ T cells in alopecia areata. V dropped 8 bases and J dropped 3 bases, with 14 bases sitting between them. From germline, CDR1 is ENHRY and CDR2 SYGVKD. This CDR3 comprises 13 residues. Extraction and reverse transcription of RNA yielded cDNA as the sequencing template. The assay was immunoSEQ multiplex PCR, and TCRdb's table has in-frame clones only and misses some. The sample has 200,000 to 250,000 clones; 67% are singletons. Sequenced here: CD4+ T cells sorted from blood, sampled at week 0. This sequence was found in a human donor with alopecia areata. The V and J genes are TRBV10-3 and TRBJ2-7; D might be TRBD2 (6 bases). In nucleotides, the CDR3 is TGTGCCATCCGGGCGGGCGGGAACTACGAGCAGTACTTC. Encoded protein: CAIRAGGNYEQYF.